Listed here are 2 T cell receptor beta chains from one sample, sequenced in a study of cytomegalovirus exposure and HLA in healthy donors. The study ran its PCR with 60 Vbeta and 13 Jbeta primers. Clones were sequenced by immunoSEQ multiplex PCR, and TCRdb holds only the in-frame ones, with some missing. The sample lists roughly 65,000 clones; roughly 75% were seen once. Input material: PBMCs. The origin of the receptors is a woman between 25 and 40 years old in good health and CMV-seronegative.

This chain connects TRBV30 to TRBJ2-1; D not certain. There are 13 residues in the CDR3. Germline-derived CDR1 and CDR2 are GTSNPN and SVGIG (reference sequence). V lost 1 base and J 6 bases, leaving 10 bases between the germline ends. The CDR3: CAWSATSVNEQFF. CDR3 bases: TGTGCCTGGAGTGCTACGTCGGTCAATGAGCAGTTCTTC.

This clone was detected only a few times. This chain joins TRBV6-1 and TRBJ2-1, with TRBD1 matching over 10 bases. The CDR3 length is 14 residues. The V segment lost 2 bases and the J segment 10 bases; nucleotides outside the gene matches: 5. CDR1 MNHNS and CDR2 SASEGT come from the germline V gene. Here the CDR3 DNA reads TGTGCCAGCAGTGAACGGACAGGGGGACGGGAGCAGTTCTTC. Its translation is CASSERTGGREQFF.